A selection of T cell receptor beta chains follows, all from one sample in a study of PD-L1 blockade in urothelial cancer. Generated by immunoSEQ multiplex PCR, the TCRdb table keeps only in-frame clones and is missing some. The sample carries around 110,000 clones, around 93% recorded once. The sequences come from PBMCs, collected around atezolizumab (anti-PD-L1) treatment. These receptors originate from a man aged 55 to 69 with urothelial cancer. CDR3s include the opening cysteine and the closing phenylalanine or tryptophan. Each record gives: clone size, V gene, CDR3 protein. Not all rows give a size; the values are once, few, many and, for expanded clones, a class.

abundance: .; v_gene: TRBV11-3; CDR3aa: CASSLDRYNEQFF
abundance: .; v_gene: TRBV5-1; CDR3aa: CASSLELALQETQYF
abundance: .; v_gene: TRBV11-2; CDR3aa: CASSLRQSTGTDTQYF
abundance: .; v_gene: TRBV19; CDR3aa: CASHHRDRVGNEQFF
abundance: .; v_gene: TRBV28; CDR3aa: CASSFVLRGFTDTQYF
abundance: .; v_gene: TRBV5-1; CDR3aa: CASSQGTGTSGANVLTF
abundance: .; v_gene: TRBV7-2; CDR3aa: CASSLVGGSYGYTF
abundance: .; v_gene: TRBV7-2; CDR3aa: CASSTGLAGVSSYEQYF
abundance: .; v_gene: TRBV10-2; CDR3aa: CASRDRSSYNSPLHF
abundance: .; v_gene: TRBV7-9; CDR3aa: CASSLAQTGEYNEQFF
abundance: .; v_gene: TRBV18; CDR3aa: CASSPNQGAGETQYF
abundance: .; v_gene: TRBV15; CDR3aa: CATSRDYSNQPQHF
abundance: .; v_gene: TRBV11-1; CDR3aa: CASSLAPTSYNEQFF
abundance: .; v_gene: TRBV19; CDR3aa: CASSGYLAGFYNEQFF
abundance: .; v_gene: TRBV9; CDR3aa: CASSSSGGPSSYNEQFF
abundance: .; v_gene: TRBV6-1; CDR3aa: CASSEGASATYEQYF
abundance: .; v_gene: TRBV21-1; CDR3aa: CASSKAPHAYTTEAFF
abundance: .; v_gene: TRBV7-3; CDR3aa: CASSFTGQKTDTQYF
abundance: .; v_gene: TRBV2; CDR3aa: CASRRLAGITDTQYF
abundance: once; v_gene: TRBV30; CDR3aa: CAWSVVPTTYEQYF
abundance: once; v_gene: TRBV4-2; CDR3aa: CASSPRGDRGPYEQYF
abundance: .; v_gene: TRBV2; CDR3aa: CASSESASGSGNTIYF
abundance: .; v_gene: TRBV7-2; CDR3aa: CASSLRLAGDTDTQYF
abundance: .; v_gene: TRBV4-1; CDR3aa: CASSQDQGVYGYTF
abundance: once; v_gene: TRBV5-4; CDR3aa: CASSPPTGTYNEQFF
abundance: .; v_gene: TRBV18; CDR3aa: CASSPEESNQPQHF
abundance: .; v_gene: TRBV4-3; CDR3aa: CASSQEAGGAYEQYF
abundance: .; v_gene: TRBV4-3; CDR3aa: CASSQEMGRLAGASNEQFF
abundance: .; v_gene: TRBV6-1; CDR3aa: CASIYGGGETQYF
abundance: .; v_gene: TRBV6-1; CDR3aa: CASFTSGGWNEQFF
abundance: .; v_gene: TRBV6-5; CDR3aa: CASSRYADEKLFF
abundance: .; v_gene: TRBV29-1; CDR3aa: CSVAGISYNEQFF
abundance: few; v_gene: TRBV27; CDR3aa: CASSLYPGGVYGYTF
abundance: .; v_gene: TRBV30; CDR3aa: CAWSVAGDVYTQYF
abundance: .; v_gene: TRBV4-2; CDR3aa: CASSQDWGSGGAVGYTF
abundance: .; v_gene: TRBV9; CDR3aa: CASSPSTRPADTQYF
abundance: .; v_gene: TRBV20-1; CDR3aa: CSAGLVNEQFF
abundance: once; v_gene: TRBV2; CDR3aa: CASSVGGSGTGELFF
abundance: .; v_gene: TRBV30; CDR3aa: CAWYRSGNTIYF
abundance: .; v_gene: TRBV20-1; CDR3aa: CSLASTDTQYF
abundance: .; v_gene: TRBV6-1; CDR3aa: CASSDAGTGSYEQYF
abundance: .; v_gene: TRBV6-1; CDR3aa: CASTRTSGGTDTQYF
abundance: .; v_gene: TRBV5-4; CDR3aa: CASSLWGNYGYTF
abundance: .; v_gene: TRBV7-2; CDR3aa: CASSLAVGTSGRARDTQYF
abundance: .; v_gene: TRBV6-4; CDR3aa: CASSLNRDSTGELFF
abundance: .; v_gene: TRBV19; CDR3aa: CASSPRGTSGSIRNEQFF